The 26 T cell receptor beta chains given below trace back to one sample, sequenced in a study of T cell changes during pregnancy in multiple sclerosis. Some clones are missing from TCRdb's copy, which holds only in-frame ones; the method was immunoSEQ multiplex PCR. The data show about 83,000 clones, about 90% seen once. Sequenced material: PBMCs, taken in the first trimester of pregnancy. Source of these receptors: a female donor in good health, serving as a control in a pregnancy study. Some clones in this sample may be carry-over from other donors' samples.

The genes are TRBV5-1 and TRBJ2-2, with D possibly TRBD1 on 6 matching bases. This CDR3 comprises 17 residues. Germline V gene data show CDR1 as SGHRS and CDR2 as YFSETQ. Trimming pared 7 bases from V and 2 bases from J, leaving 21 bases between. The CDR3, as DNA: TGCGCCAGCGACGGGATGACAGGAAAAGTTAACACCGGGGAGCTGTTTTTT. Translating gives CASDGMTGKVNTGELFF.

The DNA for the CDR3 is TGTGCCAGCAGTTGGCGGGGACGGGAGTTGACTGAAGCTTTCTTT. Its protein product is CASSWRGRELTEAFF. The chain recombines TRBV6-6 with TRBJ1-1; a possible D gene is TRBD1 (5 bases). The V and J ends lost 4 bases and 5 bases respectively, with 17 bases between them. The length of the CDR3 is 15 residues. Per the germline V gene, CDR1 is MNHNY and CDR2 is SVGAGI (reference sequence).

CDR3: CSIKGQLNYGYTF. The CDR3 coding sequence is TGCAGCATCAAGGGACAGCTTAACTATGGCTACACCTTC. V is TRBV29-1 and J is TRBJ1-2, with TRBD1 matching 7 bases. Trimming cost V 8 bases and J 1 base; bases outside gene matches: 7. CDR1 is SQVTM and CDR2 is ANQGSEA in the germline V gene. This CDR3 spans 13 amino acids.

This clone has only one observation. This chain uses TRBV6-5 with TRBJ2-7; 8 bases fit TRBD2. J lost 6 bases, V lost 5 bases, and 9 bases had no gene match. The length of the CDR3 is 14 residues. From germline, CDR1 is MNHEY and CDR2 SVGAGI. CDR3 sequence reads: CASSRGLAGSEQYF. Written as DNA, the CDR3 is TGTGCCAGCAGTAGAGGACTAGCAGGATCCGAGCAGTACTTC.

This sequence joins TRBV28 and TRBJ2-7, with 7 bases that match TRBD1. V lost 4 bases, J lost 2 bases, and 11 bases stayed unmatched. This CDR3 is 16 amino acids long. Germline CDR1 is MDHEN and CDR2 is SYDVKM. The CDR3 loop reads CASSSYTDRSPYEQYF. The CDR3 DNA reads TGTGCCAGCAGTTCCTATACGGACAGGTCACCCTACGAGCAGTACTTC.

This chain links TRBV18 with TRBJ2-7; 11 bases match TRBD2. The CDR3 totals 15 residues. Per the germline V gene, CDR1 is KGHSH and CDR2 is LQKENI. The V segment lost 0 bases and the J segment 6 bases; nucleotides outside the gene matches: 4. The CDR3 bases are TGTGCCAGCTCACCACCGGTAGCGGGGGGGCCCGAGCAGTACTTC. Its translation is CASSPPVAGGPEQYF.

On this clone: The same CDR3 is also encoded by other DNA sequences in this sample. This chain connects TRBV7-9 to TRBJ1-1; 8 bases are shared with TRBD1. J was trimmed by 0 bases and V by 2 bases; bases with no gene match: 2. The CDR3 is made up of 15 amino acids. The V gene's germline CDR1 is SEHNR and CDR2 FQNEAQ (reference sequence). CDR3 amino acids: CASSLQGAMNTEAFF. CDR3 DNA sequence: TGTGCCAGCAGCTTACAGGGGGCTATGAACACTGAAGCTTTCTTT.

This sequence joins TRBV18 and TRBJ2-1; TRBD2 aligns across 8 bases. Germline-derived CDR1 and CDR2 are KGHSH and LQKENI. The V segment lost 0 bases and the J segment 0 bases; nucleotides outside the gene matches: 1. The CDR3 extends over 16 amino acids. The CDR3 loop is CASSPPTSGSYNEQFF. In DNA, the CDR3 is TGTGCCAGCTCACCACCTACTAGCGGCTCCTACAATGAGCAGTTCTTC.

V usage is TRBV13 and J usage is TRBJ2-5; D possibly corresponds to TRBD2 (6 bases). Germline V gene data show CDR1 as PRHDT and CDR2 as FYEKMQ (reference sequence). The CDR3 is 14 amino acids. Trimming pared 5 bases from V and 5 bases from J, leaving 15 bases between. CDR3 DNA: TGTGCCAGCAGCCTCTCGACGGGGAGGGAGACCCAGTACTTC. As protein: CASSLSTGRETQYF.

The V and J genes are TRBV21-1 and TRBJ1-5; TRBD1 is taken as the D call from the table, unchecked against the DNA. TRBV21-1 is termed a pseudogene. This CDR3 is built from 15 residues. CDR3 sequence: CASILQGLSNQPQHF. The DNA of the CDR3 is TGTGCCAGCATCCTACAGGGTCTTAGCAATCAGCCCCAGCATTTT.

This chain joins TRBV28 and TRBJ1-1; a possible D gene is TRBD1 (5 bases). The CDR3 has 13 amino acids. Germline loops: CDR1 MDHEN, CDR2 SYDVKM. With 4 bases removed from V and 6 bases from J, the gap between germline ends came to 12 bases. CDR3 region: CASSSQGLPEAFF. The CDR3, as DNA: TGTGCCAGCAGTTCCCAGGGTTTGCCTGAAGCTTTCTTT.

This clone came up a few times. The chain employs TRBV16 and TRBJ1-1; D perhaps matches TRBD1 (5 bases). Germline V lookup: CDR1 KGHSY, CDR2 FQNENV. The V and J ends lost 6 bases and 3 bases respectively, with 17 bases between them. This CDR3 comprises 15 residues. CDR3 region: CASRTTGIRDTEAFF. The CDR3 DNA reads TGTGCCAGCAGAACAACTGGTATCAGGGACACTGAAGCTTTCTTT.

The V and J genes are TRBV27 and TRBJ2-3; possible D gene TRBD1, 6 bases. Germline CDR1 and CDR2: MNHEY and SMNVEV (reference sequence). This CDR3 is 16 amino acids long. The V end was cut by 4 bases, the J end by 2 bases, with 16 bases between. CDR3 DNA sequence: TGTGCCAGCAGTTCTGGACAGCTGTACCCCACAGATACGCAGTATTTT. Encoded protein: CASSSGQLYPTDTQYF.

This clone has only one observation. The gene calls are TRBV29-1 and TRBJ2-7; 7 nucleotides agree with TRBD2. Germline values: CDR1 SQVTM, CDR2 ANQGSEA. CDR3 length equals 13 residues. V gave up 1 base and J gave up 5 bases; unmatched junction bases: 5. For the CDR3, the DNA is TGCAGCGTTGAAGGGACTAGTTGGGACGAGCAGTACTTC. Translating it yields CSVEGTSWDEQYF.

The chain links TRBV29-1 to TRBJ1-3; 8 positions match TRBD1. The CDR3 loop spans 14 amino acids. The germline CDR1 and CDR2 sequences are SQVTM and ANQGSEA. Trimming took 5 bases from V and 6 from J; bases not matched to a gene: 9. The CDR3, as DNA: TGCAGCGTTCGTGACAGGGGATCCGAAAACACCATATATTTT. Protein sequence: CSVRDRGSENTIYF.

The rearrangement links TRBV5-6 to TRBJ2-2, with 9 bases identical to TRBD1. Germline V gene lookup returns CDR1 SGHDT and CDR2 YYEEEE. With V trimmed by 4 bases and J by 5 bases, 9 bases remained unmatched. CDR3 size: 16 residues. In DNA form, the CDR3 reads TGTGCCAGCAGCAACCGACAGGGGGAGGTGACCGGGGAGCTGTTTTTT. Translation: CASSNRQGEVTGELFF. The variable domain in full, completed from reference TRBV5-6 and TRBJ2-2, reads DAGVTQSPTHLIKTRGQQVTLRCSPKSGHDTVSWYQQALGQGPQFIFQYYEEEERQRGNFPDRFSGHQFPNYSSELNVNALLLGDSALYLCASSNRQGEVTGELFFGEGSRLTVL.

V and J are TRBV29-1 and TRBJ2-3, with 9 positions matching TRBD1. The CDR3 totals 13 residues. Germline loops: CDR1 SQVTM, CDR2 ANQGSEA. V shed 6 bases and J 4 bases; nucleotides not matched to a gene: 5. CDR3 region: CSVETGGSDTQYF. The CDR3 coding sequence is TGCAGCGTCGAGACAGGGGGTTCAGATACGCAGTATTTT.

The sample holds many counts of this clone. Here the CDR3 DNA reads TGCGCCAGCAGCCAAGCCACGGGACTCATAACCTACGAGCAGTACTTC. As protein: CASSQATGLITYEQYF. The gene calls are TRBV4-1 and TRBJ2-7; perhaps TRBD2 as D (6 bases). V lost 1 base to trimming and J lost 2 bases, with 15 bases between them. The CDR3 contains 16 residues. From germline, CDR1 is MGHRA and CDR2 YSYEKL.

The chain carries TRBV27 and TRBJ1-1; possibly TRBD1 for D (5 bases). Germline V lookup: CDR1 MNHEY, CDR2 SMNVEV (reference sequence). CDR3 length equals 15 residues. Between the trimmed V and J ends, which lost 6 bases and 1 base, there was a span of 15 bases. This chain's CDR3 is CASSNGATRNTEAFF. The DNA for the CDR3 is TGTGCCAGCAGCAATGGGGCTACCCGGAACACTGAAGCTTTCTTT.

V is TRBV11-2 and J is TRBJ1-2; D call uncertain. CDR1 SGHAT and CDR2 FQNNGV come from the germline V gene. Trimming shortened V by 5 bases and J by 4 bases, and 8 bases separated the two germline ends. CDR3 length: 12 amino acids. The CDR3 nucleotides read TGTGCCAGCAGCATACGGAGCTATGGCTACACCTTC. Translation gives CASSIRSYGYTF.

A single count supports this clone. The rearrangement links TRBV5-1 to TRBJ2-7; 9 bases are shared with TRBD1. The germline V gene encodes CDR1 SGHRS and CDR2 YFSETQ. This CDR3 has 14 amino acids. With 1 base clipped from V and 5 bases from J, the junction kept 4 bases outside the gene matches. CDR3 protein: CASSLTGGRDEQYF. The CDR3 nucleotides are TGCGCCAGCAGCTTGACAGGGGGCAGGGACGAGCAGTACTTC.

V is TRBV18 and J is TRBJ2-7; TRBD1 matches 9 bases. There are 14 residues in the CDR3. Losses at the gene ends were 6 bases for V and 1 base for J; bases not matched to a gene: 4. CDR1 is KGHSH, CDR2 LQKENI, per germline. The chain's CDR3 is CASSPGTGSYEQYF. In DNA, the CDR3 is TGTGCCAGCTCCCCCGGGACAGGGTCCTACGAGCAGTACTTC.

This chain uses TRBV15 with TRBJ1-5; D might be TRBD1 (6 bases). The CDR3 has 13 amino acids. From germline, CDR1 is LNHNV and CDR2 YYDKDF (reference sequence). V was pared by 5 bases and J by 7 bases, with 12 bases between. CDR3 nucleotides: TGTGCCACCAGCGGAGGACAGCCCCAGCCCCAGCATTTT. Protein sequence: CATSGGQPQPQHF.

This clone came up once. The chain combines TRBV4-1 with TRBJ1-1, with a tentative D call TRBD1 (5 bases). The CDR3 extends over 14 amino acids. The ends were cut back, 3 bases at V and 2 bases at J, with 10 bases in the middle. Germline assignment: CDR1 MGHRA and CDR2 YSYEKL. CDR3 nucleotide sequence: TGCGCCAGCAGCCACCCGACAGTAAACACTGAAGCTTTCTTT. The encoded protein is CASSHPTVNTEAFF.

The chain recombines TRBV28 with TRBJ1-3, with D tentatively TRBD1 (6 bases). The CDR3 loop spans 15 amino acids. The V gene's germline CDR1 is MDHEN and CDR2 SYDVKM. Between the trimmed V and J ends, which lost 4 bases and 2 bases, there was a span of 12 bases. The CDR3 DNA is TGTGCCAGCAGTTACGACAGGAGACCTGGAAACACCATATATTTT. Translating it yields CASSYDRRPGNTIYF.

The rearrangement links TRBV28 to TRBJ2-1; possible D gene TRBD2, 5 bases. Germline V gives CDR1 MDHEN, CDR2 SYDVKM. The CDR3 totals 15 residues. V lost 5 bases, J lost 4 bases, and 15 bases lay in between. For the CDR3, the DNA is TGTGCCAGCAGTCCCCTCCGGGGTCGATACAATGAGCAGTTCTTC. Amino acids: CASSPLRGRYNEQFF.